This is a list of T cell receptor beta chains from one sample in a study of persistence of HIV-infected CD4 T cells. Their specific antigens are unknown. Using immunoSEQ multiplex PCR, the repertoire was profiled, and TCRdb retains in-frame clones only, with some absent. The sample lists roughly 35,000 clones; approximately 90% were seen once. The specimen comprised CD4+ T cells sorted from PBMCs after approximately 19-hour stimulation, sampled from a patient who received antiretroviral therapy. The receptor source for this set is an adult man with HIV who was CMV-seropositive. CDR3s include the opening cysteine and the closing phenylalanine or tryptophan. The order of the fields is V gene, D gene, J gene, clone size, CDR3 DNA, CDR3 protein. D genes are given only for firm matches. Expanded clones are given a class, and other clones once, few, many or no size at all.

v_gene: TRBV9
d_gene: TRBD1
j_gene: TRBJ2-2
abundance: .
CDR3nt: TGTGCCAGCAGCGTTCGTGGACAGGGGAACACCGGGGAGCTGTTTTTT
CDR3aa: CASSVRGQGNTGELFF

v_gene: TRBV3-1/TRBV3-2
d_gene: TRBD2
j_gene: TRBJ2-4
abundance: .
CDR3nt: TGTGCCAGCAGCCACCTGTGGAGCGGGGAGGCCAAAAACATTCAGTACTTC
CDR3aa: CASSHLWSGEAKNIQYF

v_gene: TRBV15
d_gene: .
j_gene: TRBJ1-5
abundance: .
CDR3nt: TGTGCCACCAGCAGAGGGGGGTATAGCAATCAGCCCCAGCATTTT
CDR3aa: CATSRGGYSNQPQHF

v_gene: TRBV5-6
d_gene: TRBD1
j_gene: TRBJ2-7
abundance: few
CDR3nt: TGTGCCAGCAGCGAACAGGGACAGGGCCCCGGCGAGCAGTACTTC
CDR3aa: CASSEQGQGPGEQYF

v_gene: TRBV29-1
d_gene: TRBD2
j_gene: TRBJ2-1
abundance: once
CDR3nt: TGCAGCGTTGAAGATATCGCGGGAGCATCGTTAAATCGTGAGCAGTTCTTC
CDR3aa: CSVEDIAGASLNREQFF

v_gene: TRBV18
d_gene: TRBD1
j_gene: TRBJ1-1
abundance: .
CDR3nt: TGTGCCAGCTCACCCCTAACGGGACAGATGAACACTGAAGCTTTCTTT
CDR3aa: CASSPLTGQMNTEAFF

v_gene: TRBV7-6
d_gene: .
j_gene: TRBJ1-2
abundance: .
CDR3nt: TGTGCCAGCAGCTTAGAGGCGAGAGGCCTTGGCTACACCTTC
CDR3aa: CASSLEARGLGYTF

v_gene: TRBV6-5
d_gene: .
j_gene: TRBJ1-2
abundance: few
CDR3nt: TGTGCCAGCAGTCAGAGGGAGAACTTCTATGGCTACACCTTC
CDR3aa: CASSQRENFYGYTF

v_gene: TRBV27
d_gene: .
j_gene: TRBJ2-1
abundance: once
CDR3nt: TGTGCCAGCAGTTTCTATTGGGACAATGAGCAGTTCTTC
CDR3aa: CASSFYWDNEQFF

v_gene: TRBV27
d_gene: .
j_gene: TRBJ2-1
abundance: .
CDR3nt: TGTGCCAGCAGTTTAAACTTCAACCATGAGCAGTTCTTC
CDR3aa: CASSLNFNHEQFF

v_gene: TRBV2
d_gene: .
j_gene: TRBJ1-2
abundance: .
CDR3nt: TGTGCCAGCAAAGCCGTGTTGCTTAGGGATGGCTACACCTTC
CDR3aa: CASKAVLLRDGYTF

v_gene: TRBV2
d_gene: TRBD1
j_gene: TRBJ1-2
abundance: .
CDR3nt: TGTGCCAGCCGTGGAGCAGGGGGAACCTATGGCTACACCTTC
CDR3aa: CASRGAGGTYGYTF

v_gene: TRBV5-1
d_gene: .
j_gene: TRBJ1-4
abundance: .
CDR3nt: TGCGCCAGCAGCCCTCCAGGGCTCGGTGAAAAACTGTTTTTT
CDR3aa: CASSPPGLGEKLFF

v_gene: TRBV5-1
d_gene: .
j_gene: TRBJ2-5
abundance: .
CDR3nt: TGCGCCAGCAGCTTGATAAGTCTATCGGAGGAGACCCAGTACTTC
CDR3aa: CASSLISLSEETQYF

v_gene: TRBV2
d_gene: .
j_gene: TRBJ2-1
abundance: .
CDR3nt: TGTGCCAGCAGTGAAACGGTAGCGCGATACTACAATGAGCAGTTCTTC
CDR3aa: CASSETVARYYNEQFF

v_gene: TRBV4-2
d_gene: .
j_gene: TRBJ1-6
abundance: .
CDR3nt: TGTGCCAGCAGCCCCTCTAGAACAGGGACTTCTCGATCACCCCTCCACTTT
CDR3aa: CASSPSRTGTSRSPLHF

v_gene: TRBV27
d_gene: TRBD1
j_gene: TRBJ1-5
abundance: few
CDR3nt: TGTGCCAGCAGTTGGGGACAGGGTCTTCAGCCCCAGCATTTT
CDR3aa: CASSWGQGLQPQHF

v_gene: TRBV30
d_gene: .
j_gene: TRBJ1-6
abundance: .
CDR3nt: TGTGCCTGGAGTGCAGGACAGAGCGGGAGCCCCCTCCACTTT
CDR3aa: CAWSAGQSGSPLHF

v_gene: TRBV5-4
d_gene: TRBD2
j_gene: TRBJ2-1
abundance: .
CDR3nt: TGTGCCAGCAGCCTAACCTTAGCGGGGGGTCACAATGAGCAGTTCTTC
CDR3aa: CASSLTLAGGHNEQFF

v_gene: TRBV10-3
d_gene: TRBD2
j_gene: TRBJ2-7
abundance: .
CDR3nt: TGTGCCGTGGGACTAGCGGGAGACGAGCAGTACTTC
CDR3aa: CAVGLAGDEQYF

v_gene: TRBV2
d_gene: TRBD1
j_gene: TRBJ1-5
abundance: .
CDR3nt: TGTGCCAGCATGGGGGACAGGGGGAGACAGCCCCAGCATTTT
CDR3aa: CASMGDRGRQPQHF

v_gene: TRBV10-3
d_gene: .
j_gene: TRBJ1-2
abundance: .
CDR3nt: TGTGCCATCAGTGAGTCCGAAAAAGGCTATGGCTACACCTTC
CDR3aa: CAISESEKGYGYTF

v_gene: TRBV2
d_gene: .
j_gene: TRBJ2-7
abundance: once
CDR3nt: TGTGCCAGCAGCATCGGCCCCTCCTACGAGCAGTACTTC
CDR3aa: CASSIGPSYEQYF

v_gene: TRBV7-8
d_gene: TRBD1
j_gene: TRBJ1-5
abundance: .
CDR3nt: TGTGCCAGCAGCTTAGGGACAGGGGTAGGTCAGCCCCAGCATTTT
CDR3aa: CASSLGTGVGQPQHF

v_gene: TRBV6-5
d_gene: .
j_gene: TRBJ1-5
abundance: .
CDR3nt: TGTGCCAGCAGTTATTCGCAGGGCAGCAATCAGCCCCAGCATTTT
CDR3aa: CASSYSQGSNQPQHF

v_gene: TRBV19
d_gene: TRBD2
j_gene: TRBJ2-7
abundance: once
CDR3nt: TGTGCCAGTAGTAAGACCGGGACTAGCGGGAGCTACGAGCAGTACTTC
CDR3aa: CASSKTGTSGSYEQYF

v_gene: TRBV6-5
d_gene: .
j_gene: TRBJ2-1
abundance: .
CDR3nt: TGTGCCAGCAGCTCTCGGGACATATCCTACAATGAGCAGTTCTTC
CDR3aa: CASSSRDISYNEQFF

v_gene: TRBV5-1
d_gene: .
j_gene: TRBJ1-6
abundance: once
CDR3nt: TGCGCCAGCAGCTTGGCCGGGGGCGAGGATTCACCCCTCCACTTT
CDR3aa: CASSLAGGEDSPLHF

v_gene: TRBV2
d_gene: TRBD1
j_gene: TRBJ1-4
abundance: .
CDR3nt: TGTGCCAGCAGGGAACGACAGGGGGGGAACGAGAAACTGTTTTTT
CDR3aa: CASRERQGGNEKLFF

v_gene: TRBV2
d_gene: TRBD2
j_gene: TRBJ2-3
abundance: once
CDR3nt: TGTGCCATTCCCCAGCGGGGGGGCACAGATACGCAGTATTTT
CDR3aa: CAIPQRGGTDTQYF

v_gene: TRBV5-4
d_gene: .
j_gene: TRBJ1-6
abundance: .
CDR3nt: TGTGCCAGCAGCTTGGGCCAGACCCATGATGAGCCTCTCCACTTT
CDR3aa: CASSLGQTHDEPLHF

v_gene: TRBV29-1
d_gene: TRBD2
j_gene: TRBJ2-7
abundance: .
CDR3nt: TGCAGCGCCCGGACTAGTGGATACGAGCAGTACTTC
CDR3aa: CSARTSGYEQYF

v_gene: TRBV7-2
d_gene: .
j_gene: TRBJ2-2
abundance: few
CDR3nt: TGTGCCAGCAGCTTCTCCCGCTCCGGGGAGCTGTTTTTT
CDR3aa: CASSFSRSGELFF

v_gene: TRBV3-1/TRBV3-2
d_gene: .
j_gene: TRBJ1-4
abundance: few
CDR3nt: TGTGCCAGCAGCAATCCGGGACTCCGTAATGAAAAACTGTTTTTT
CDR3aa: CASSNPGLRNEKLFF

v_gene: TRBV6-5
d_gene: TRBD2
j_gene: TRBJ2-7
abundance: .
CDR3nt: TGTGCCAGCAGTTACTTTAGCGGGGCAAGCTCCTACGAGCAGTACTTC
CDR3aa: CASSYFSGASSYEQYF

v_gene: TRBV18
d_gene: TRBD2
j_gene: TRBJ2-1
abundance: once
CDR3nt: TGTGCCAGCTCACTACTAGCGGGAGAGTCTGGGAATGAGCAGTTCTTC
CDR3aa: CASSLLAGESGNEQFF

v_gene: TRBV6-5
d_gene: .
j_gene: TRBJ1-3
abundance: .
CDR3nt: TGTGCCAGCAAATCATCTTCCCCTGGAAACACCATATATTTT
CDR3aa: CASKSSSPGNTIYF

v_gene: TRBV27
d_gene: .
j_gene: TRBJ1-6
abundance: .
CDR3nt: TGTGCCAGCAGTTTATCAGGGACGCTTAGCTCCTATAATTCACCCCTCCACTTT
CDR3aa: CASSLSGTLSSYNSPLHF

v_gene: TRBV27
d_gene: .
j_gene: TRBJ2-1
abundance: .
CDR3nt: TGTGCCAGCAGTTTCCGGACCACACTCTCCAATGAGCAGTTCTTC
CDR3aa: CASSFRTTLSNEQFF

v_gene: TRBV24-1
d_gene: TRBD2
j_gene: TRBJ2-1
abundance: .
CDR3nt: TGTGCCACCAGTGAGAGCGGGAGAGGGGTCTATGAGCAGTTCTTC
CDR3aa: CATSESGRGVYEQFF

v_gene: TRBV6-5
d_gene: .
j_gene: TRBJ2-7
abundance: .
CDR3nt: TGTGCCAGCAGGAGAAGGACCTCCTACGAGCAGTACTTC
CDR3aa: CASRRRTSYEQYF

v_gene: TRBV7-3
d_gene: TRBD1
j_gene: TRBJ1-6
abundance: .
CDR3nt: TGTGCCAGCAGCTTAAATTCAGGGGGAACGAATTCACCCCTCCACTTT
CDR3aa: CASSLNSGGTNSPLHF

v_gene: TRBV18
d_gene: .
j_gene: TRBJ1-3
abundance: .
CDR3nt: TGTGCCAGCTACGATGGGTTTGGTGGAAACACCATATATTTT
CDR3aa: CASYDGFGGNTIYF

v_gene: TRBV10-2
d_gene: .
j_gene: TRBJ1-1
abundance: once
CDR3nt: TGCGCCAGCAGTGAGCCTAGCCGGAACACTGAAGCTTTCTTT
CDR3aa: CASSEPSRNTEAFF

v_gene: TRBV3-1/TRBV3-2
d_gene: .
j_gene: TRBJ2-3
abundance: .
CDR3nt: TGTGCCAGCAGCCATTCCGGGCGGGCAAGCACAGATACGCAGTATTTT
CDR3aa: CASSHSGRASTDTQYF

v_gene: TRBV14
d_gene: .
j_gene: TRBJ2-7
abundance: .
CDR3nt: TGTGCCAGCAGCCAAGATGGGCAGGGGAGGGACTACGAGCAGTACTTC
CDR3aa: CASSQDGQGRDYEQYF

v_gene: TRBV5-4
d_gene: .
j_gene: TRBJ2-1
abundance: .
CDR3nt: TGTGCCAGCAGCTCAGACGCTAGTGAGCAGTTCTTC
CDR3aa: CASSSDASEQFF

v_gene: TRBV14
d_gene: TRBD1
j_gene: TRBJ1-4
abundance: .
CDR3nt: TGTGCCAGCAGCCGACTTTCGGACAGGGAAGAAAAACTGTTTTTT
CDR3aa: CASSRLSDREEKLFF

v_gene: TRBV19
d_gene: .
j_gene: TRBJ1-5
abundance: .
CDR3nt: TGTGCCAGTAGTATCGCTGATTATAGCAATCAGCCCCAGCATTTT
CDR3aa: CASSIADYSNQPQHF

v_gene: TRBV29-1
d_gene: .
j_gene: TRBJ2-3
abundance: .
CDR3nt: TGCAGCGGTAGTGGGGGCGGTGCCACAGATACGCAGTATTTT
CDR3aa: CSGSGGGATDTQYF

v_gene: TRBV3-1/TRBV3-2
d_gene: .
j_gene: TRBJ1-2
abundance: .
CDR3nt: TGTGCCAGCAGCCAAGAACGTCTTGATGGCTACACCTTC
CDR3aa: CASSQERLDGYTF